The clone carrying this TCR delta chain has a handful of counts. This entry belongs to a study of gamma-delta chains in newborns, infants, children. Study background: Innate gammadelta T cells reportedly expand polyclonally right after birth, driven by microbial exposure, per the title.

TCRdb re-called clones from the reads using CATT. The sample contains 15,000 or so delta-chain clones, roughly 7% of which appear only once. CDR3 length: 19 amino acids. From germline, CDR1 is GEAIGNYY and CDR2 EKD. With V trimmed by 2 bases and J by 1 base, 9 bases remained unmatched. Material: blood. The receptor's source is a child who was a newborn, infant or young child, either healthy, febrile or measles-vaccinated (not recorded which). The chain couples TRDV2 to TRDJ3; the match to TRDD3 covers 8 bases. CDR3 in DNA: TGTGCCTGTGACAAACTACTGGGGGTTCCTTCCTGGGACACCCGACAGATGTTTTTC. It specifies CACDKLLGVPSWDTRQMFF.